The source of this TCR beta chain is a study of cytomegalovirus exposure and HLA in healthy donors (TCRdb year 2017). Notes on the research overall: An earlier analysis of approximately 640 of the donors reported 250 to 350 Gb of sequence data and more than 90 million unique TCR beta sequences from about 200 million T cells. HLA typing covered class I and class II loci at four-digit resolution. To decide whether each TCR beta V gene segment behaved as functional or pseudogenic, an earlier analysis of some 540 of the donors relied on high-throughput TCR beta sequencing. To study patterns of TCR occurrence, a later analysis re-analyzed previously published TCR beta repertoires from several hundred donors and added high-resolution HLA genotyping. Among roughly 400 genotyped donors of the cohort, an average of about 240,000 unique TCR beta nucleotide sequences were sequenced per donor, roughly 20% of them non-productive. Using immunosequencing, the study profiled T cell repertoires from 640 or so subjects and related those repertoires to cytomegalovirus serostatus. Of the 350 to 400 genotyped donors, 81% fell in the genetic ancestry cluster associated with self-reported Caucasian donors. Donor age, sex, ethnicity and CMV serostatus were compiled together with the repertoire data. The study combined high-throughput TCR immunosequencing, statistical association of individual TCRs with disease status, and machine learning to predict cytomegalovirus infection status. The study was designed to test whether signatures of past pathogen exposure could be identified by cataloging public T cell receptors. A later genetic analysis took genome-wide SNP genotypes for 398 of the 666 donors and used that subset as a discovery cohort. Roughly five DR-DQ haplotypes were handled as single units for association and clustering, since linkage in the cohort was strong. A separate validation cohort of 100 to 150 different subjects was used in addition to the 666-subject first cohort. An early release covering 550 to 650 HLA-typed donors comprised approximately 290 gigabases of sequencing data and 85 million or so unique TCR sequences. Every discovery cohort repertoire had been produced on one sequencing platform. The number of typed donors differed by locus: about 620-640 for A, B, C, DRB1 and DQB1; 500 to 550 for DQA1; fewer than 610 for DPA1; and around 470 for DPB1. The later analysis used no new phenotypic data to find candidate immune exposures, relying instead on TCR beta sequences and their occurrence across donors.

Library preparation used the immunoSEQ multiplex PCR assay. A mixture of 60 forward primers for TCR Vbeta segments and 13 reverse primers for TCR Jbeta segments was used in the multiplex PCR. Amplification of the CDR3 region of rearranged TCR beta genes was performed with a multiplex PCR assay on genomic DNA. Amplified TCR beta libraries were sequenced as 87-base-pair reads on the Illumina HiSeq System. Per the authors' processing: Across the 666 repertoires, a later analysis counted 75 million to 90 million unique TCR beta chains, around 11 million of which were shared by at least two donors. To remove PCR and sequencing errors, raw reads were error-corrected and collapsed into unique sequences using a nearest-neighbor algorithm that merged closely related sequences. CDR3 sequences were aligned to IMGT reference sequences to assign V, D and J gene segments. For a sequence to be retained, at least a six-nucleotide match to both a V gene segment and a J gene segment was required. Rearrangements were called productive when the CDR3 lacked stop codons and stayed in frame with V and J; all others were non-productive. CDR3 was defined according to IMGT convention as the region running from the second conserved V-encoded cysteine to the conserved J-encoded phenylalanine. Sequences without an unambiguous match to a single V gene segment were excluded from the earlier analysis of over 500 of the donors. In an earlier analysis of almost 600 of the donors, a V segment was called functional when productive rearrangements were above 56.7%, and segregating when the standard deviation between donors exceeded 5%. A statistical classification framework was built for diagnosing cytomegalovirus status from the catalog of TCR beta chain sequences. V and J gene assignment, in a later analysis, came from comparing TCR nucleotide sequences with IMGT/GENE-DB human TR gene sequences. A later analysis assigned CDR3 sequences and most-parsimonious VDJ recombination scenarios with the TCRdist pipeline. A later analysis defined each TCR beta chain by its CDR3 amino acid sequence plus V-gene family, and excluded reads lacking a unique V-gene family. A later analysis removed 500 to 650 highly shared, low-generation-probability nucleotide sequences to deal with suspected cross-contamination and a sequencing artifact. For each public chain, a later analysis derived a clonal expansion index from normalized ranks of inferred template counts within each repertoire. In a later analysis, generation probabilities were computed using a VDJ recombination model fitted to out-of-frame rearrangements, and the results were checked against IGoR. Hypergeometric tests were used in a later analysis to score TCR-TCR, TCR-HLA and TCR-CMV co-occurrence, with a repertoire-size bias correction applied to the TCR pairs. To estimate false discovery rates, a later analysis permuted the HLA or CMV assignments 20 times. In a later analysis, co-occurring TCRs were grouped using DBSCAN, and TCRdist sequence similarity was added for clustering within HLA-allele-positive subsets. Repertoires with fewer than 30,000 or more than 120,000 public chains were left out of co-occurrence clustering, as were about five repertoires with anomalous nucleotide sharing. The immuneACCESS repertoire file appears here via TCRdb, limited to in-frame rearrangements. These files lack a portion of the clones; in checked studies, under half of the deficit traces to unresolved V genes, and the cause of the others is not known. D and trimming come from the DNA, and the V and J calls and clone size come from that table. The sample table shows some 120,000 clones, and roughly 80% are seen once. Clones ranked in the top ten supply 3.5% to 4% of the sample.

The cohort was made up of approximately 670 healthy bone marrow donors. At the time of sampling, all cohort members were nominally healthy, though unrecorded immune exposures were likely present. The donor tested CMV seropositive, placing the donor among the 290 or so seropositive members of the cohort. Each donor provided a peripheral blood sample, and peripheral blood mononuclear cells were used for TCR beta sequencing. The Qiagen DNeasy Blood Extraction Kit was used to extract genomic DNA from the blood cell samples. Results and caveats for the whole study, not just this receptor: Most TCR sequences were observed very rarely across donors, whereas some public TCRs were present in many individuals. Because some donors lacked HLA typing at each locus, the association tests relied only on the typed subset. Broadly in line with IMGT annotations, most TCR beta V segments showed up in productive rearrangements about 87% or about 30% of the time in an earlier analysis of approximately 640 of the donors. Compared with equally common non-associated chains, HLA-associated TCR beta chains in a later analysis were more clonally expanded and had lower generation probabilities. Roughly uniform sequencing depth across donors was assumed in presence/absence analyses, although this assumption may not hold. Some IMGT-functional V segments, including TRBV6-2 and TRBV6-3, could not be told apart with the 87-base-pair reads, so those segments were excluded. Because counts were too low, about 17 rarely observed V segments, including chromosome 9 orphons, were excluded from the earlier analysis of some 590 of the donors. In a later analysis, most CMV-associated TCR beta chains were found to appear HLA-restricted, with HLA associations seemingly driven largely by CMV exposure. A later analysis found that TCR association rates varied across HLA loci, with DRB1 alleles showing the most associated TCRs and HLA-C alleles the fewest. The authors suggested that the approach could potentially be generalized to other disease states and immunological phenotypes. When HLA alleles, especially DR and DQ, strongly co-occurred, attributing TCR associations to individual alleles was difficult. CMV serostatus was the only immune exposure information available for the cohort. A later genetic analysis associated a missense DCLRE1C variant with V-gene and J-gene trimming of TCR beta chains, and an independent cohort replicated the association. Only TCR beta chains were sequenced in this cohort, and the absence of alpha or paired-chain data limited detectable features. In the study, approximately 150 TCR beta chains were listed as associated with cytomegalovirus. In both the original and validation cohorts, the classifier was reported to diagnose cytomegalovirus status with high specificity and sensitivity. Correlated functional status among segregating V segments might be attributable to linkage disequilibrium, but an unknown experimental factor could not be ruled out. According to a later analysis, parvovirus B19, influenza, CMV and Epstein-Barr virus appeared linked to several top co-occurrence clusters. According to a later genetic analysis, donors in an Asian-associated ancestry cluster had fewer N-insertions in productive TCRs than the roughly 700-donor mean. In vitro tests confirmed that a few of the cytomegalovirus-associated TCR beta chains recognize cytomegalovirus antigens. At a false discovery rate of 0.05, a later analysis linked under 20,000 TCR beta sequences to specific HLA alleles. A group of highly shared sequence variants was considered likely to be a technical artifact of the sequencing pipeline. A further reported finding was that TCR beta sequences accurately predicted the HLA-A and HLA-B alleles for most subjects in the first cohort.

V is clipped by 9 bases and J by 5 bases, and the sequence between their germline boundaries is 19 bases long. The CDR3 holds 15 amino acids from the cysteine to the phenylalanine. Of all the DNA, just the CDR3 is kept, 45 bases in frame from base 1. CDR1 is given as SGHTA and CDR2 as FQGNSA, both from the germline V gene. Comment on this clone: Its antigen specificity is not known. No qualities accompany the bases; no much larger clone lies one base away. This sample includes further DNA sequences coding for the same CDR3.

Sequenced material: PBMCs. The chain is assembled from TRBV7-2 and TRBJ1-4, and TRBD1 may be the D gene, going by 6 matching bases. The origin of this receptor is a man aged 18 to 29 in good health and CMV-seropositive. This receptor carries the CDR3 CASSPQGSSNEKLFF. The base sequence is TGTGCCAGTAGCCCGCAGGGGTCTTCAAATGAAAAACTGTTTTTT.